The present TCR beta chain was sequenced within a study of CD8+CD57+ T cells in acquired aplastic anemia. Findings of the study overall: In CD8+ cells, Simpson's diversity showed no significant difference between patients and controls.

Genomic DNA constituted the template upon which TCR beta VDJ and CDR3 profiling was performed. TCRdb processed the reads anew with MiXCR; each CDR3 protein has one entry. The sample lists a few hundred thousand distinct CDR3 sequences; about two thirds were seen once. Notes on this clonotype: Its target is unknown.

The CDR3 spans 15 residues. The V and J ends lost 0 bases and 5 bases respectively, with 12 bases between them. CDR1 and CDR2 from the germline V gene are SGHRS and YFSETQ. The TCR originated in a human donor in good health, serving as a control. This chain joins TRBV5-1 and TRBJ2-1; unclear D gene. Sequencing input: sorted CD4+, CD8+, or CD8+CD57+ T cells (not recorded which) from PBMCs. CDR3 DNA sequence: TGCGCCAGCAGCTTGGACGATAACACTGACAATGAGCAGTTCTTC. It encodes CASSLDDNTDNEQFF.